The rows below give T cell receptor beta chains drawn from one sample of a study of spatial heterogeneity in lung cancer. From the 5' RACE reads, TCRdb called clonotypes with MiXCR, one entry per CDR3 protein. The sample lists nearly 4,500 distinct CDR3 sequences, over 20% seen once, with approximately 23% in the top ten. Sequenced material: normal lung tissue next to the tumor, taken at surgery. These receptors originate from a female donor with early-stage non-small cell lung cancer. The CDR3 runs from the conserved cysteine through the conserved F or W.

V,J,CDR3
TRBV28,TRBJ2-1,CASSRSYNEQFF
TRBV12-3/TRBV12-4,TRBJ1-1,CASSLGGRAGEAFF
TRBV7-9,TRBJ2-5,CASSLAGAAQETQYF
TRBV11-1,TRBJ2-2,CASSLALAGELFF
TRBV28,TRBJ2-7,CASSTGTSGYEQYF
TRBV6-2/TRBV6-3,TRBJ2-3,CASSYDWTSGGTDTQYF
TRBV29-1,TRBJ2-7,CSVEGLAGAYEQYF
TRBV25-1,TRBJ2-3,CASRRTGSTDTQYF
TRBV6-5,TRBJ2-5,CASSHGVQETQYF
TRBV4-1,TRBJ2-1,CASSQDGGLVGEQFF
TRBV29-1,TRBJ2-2,CSVDVGAGSGELFF
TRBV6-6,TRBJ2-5,CASSLAGGKETQYF
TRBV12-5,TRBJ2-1,CASGSSSGGEVNEQFF
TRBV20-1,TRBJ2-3,CSAFPSGGAHFTDTQYF
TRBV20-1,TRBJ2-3,CSAIPDTQYF
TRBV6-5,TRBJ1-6,CASSFRDNSPLHF
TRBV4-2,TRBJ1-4,CASSQETITTNEKLFF
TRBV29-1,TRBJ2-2,CSVGTGRSGELFF
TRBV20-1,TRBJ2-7,CSAKTGRGVSYEQYF
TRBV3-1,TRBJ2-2,CASSQVSGSGELFF
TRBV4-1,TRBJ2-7,CASSQDMGNEQYF
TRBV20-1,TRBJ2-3,CSAALAGYTDTQYF
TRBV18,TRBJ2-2,CASSPPQGATGELFF
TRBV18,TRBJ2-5,CASSPPPQGRGDRETQYF
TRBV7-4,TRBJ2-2,CASGATGTGELFF
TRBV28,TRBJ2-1,CASKLSDSYNEQFF
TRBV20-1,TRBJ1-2,CSAKSPRDREHGYTF
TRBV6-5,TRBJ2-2,CASSYSAIPMTGDPNTGELFF
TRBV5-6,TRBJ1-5,CASTSSGQYSNQPQHF
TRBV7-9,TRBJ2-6,CASSYRESGANVLTF
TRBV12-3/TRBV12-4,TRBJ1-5,CASSYSNQPQHF
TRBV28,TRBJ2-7,CASSSPLTSGRALSYEQYF